Listed here is a single TCR beta chain. The sample comes from a study of blood T cell repertoires in COVID-19. Study-level background: COVID-19 samples, acute and convalescent, were from the United States, Italy and Spain. From T cells, B-cell-depleted T cells, or PBMCs came the material, which was cDNA or gDNA.

CDR1 is LNHDA and CDR2 is SQIVND in the germline V gene (reference sequence). Trimming removed 4 bases at V and 3 bases at J, with 16 bases between. CDR3 length: 17 amino acids. Original analysis: Estimated nucleated cell counts came from reference gene primer amplification. Some clones are missing from TCRdb's copy, which holds only in-frame ones; the method was immunoSEQ multiplex PCR. The DNA gave D and trimming, while V, J and clone size come from that table. The repertoire includes about 94,000 clones, approximately 80% of them detected once, and over 15% sits in the top ten. The V call is TRBV19, the J call TRBJ2-6; D gene uncertain. Sequencing was done on a sample of peripheral blood. The receptor's source is a human donor in a cohort sampled during active COVID-19. CDR3 sequence reads: CASSSPLFANGANVLTF. CDR3 nucleotide sequence: TGTGCCAGTAGTAGCCCCCTTTTTGCGAATGGGGCCAACGTCCTGACTTTC.